The 21 T cell receptor beta chains below come from one sample, sequenced in a study of blood T cell repertoires in COVID-19. Using immunoSEQ multiplex PCR, the repertoire was profiled, and TCRdb retains in-frame clones only, with some absent. The sample lists about 140,000 clones; 88% were seen once. Sequencing was done on a sample of peripheral blood. The source of these receptors is a human donor with COVID-19, enrolled during active disease. The donor label of this sample is uncertain.

The CDR3 region is CASSPRGIEAFF. In nucleotides, the CDR3 is TGTGCCAGCAGCCCAAGGGGGATTGAAGCTTTCTTT. The chain has TRBV7-9 and TRBJ1-1; weak D call: TRBD1 (6 bases). Germline CDR1 and CDR2: SEHNR and FQNEAQ (reference sequence). This CDR3 is 12 amino acids long. V gave up 5 bases and J gave up 7 bases, with 11 bases separating them.

The chain couples TRBV5-6 to TRBJ1-5, with D possibly TRBD1 on 5 matching bases. CDR1 is SGHDT and CDR2 is YYEEEE in the germline V gene. This CDR3 has 14 amino acids. V was trimmed by 4 bases and J by 3 bases, leaving 11 bases between them. CDR3 sequence: CASSHRQSNQPQHF. CDR3 bases: TGTGCCAGCAGCCACCGACAGTCCAATCAGCCCCAGCATTTT.

The chain is built from TRBV25-1 and TRBJ2-7, with 7 nucleotides matching TRBD1. CDR1 is MGHDK, CDR2 SYGVNS, per germline. The CDR3 contains 16 residues. The junction had 8 bases not matched to a gene; V was cut back by 3 bases and J by 0 bases. For the CDR3, the DNA is TGTGCCAGCAGTGATAGACAGGGCCTACACTCCTACGAGCAGTACTTC. Translated: CASSDRQGLHSYEQYF.

The chain uses TRBV29-1 and TRBJ1-2, with D uncertain. Germline V gene lookup returns CDR1 SQVTM and CDR2 ANQGSEA. Trimming pared 1 base from V and 1 base from J, leaving 13 bases between. This CDR3 is built from 15 residues. The DNA of the CDR3 is TGCAGCGTTGAAGGACGGCCAAGCGTTAACTATGGCTACACCTTC. This gives the protein CSVEGRPSVNYGYTF.

The genes are TRBV6-6 and TRBJ1-5; a weak D match, TRBD1 (6 bases). CDR1 is MNHNY, CDR2 SVGAGI, per germline (reference sequence). The CDR3 covers 13 residues. The V and J ends lost 7 bases and 10 bases respectively, with 17 bases between them. The CDR3: CASNGDQGPPQHF. The CDR3 nucleotides read TGTGCCAGCAACGGGGACCAGGGGCCTCCCCAGCATTTT.

The rearrangement links TRBV11-3 to TRBJ1-2, with TRBD1 as a possible D gene (6 bases). The V end lost 5 bases, the J end lost 6 bases, and 16 bases lay between the germline ends. The CDR3 covers 14 residues. Germline CDR1 SGHNT, CDR2 YENEEA. The CDR3 coding sequence is TGTGCCAGCAGCACCCCCGGGACACACCATGGCTACACCTTC. Protein sequence: CASSTPGTHHGYTF.

In nucleotides, the CDR3 is TGTGCCAGCAGCTTGGGACAGGGTAGCAATCAGCCCCAGCATTTT. This encodes CASSLGQGSNQPQHF. This sequence joins TRBV5-8 and TRBJ1-5; 7 bases agree with TRBD1. This CDR3 comprises 15 residues. The trim removed 0 bases at V and 0 bases at J, leaving 0 bases unmatched. Germline V gene data show CDR1 as SGHTS and CDR2 as YDEGEE.

In this sample, this clone turned up once. The J gene is TRBJ2-7, the V gene TRBV19; D not certain. Germline V gives CDR1 LNHDA, CDR2 SQIVND (reference sequence). The CDR3 extends over 12 amino acids. The V gene lost 7 bases and the J gene lost 3 bases, with 10 bases spanning the gap. CDR3 loop: CASTGTDYEQYF. CDR3 DNA sequence: TGTGCCAGTACGGGTACGGACTACGAGCAGTACTTC.

The J gene is TRBJ1-3, the V gene TRBV7-2; D not certain. V lost 1 base to trimming and J lost 4 bases, with 11 bases between them. The CDR3 contains 15 residues. Germline-derived CDR1 and CDR2 are SGHTA and FQGNSA. The CDR3 DNA reads TGTGCCAGCAGCTTAGTACCTGGAGGCGGAAACACCATATATTTT. Protein: CASSLVPGGGNTIYF.

This rearrangement joins TRBV9 to TRBJ2-3; TRBD2 matches 16 bases. Germline V gene data show CDR1 as SGDLS and CDR2 as YYNGEE. With V trimmed by 4 bases and J by 6 bases, 5 bases remained unmatched. The CDR3 covers 16 residues. CDR3 coding DNA: TGTGCCAGCAGCATGGGACTAGCGGGAGGGCGGGATACGCAGTATTTT. Encoded protein: CASSMGLAGGRDTQYF.

Only one count was recorded for this clone. The chain couples TRBV11-2 to TRBJ1-6; TRBD1 matches 8 bases. CDR3 length: 17 residues. Trimming cost V 3 bases and J 9 bases; bases outside gene matches: 13. Germline CDR1 and CDR2: SGHAT and FQNNGV. In DNA form, the CDR3 reads TGTGCCAGCAGCTTCGTATGGGGTCAGGGGGCAGGTTCACCCCTCCACTTT. As protein: CASSFVWGQGAGSPLHF.

This rearrangement joins TRBV19 to TRBJ2-7, with a weak D call TRBD1 (6 bases). Germline V gene data show CDR1 as LNHDA and CDR2 as SQIVND (reference sequence). This CDR3 spans 11 amino acids. V was cut by 6 bases and J by 6 bases, with 9 bases left in between. The CDR3 loop reads CASRSGAEQYF. The CDR3 coding sequence is TGTGCCAGTAGGTCAGGGGCCGAGCAGTACTTC. Filled out from reference TRBV19 and TRBJ2-7, the complete variable domain reads DGGITQSPKYLFRKEGQNVTLSCEQNLNHDAMYWYRQDPGQGLRLIYYSQIVNDFQKGDIAEGYSVSREKKESFPLTVTSAQKNPTAFYLCASRSGAEQYFGPGTRLTVT.

The gene calls are TRBV12-3 or TRBV12-4 and TRBJ2-2; no firm D call. The CDR3 has 13 residues. V was pared by 4 bases and J by 8 bases, with 11 bases between. This CDR3 reads CASSSPAVGELFF. CDR3 DNA: TGTGCCAGCAGTTCCCCGGCGGTTGGGGAGCTGTTTTTT.

The chain joins TRBV6-5 to TRBJ1-5; D is unresolved. CDR1 is MNHEY, CDR2 SVGAGI, per germline. With 7 bases removed from V and 3 bases from J, the gap between germline ends came to 13 bases. The CDR3 has 14 amino acids. The CDR3 nucleotides are TGTGCCAGCACCGGGGAGTCCCTCAATCAGCCCCAGCATTTT. Encoded protein: CASTGESLNQPQHF.

CDR3 sequence reads: CASSSHRDTGELFF. The CDR3, as DNA: TGTGCCAGCAGTTCCCACAGGGACACCGGGGAGCTGTTTTTT. V and J are TRBV25-1 and TRBJ2-2, with D possibly matching TRBD1 (6 bases). CDR3 length: 14 residues. Germline V gene sequence: CDR1 MGHDK, CDR2 SYGVNS. V was shortened by 5 bases and J by 3 bases, with 10 bases between the two germline ends.

This chain links TRBV5-5 with TRBJ1-2; TRBD1 matches at 8 bases. The junction had 9 bases not matched to a gene; V was cut back by 4 bases and J by 1 base. Germline V CDR1 and CDR2: SGHKS, YYEKEE (reference sequence). The CDR3 contains 16 residues. The CDR3 coding sequence is TGTGCCAGCAGCCCGGGCCCGGGACAGGTTAACTATGGCTACACCTTC. Its protein is CASSPGPGQVNYGYTF.

V is TRBV4-2 and J is TRBJ1-5; 9 bases are a match to TRBD1. Losses at the gene ends were 1 base for V and 2 bases for J; bases not matched to a gene: 6. Germline lookup yields CDR1 LGHNA and CDR2 YNFKEQ. The CDR3 loop spans 17 amino acids. Here the CDR3 DNA reads TGTGCCAGCAGCCAAGGGGGGGGACAGGGTGGCAATCAGCCCCAGCATTTT. Translated: CASSQGGGQGGNQPQHF.

J is TRBJ1-1 and V is TRBV9; D unresolved. The germline V gene has CDR1 SGDLS and CDR2 YYNGEE. This CDR3 has 15 residues. V was shortened by 4 bases and J by 2 bases, with 15 bases between the two germline ends. CDR3 loop: CASSPDPTFNTEAFF. In DNA, the CDR3 is TGTGCCAGCAGCCCCGACCCGACATTCAACACTGAAGCTTTCTTT.

V and J are TRBV19 and TRBJ1-1; 7 positions agree with TRBD1. The junction had 5 bases not matched to a gene; V was cut back by 4 bases and J by 6 bases. Germline CDR1 reads LNHDA; CDR2 reads SQIVND (reference sequence). This CDR3 comprises 13 residues. The CDR3 reads CASSRNRGSEAFF. DNA of the CDR3: TGTGCCAGTAGTAGGAACAGGGGATCTGAAGCTTTCTTT.

V usage is TRBV5-5 and J usage is TRBJ2-3, with 10 positions matching TRBD1. The CDR3 length is 17 residues. V gave up 3 bases and J gave up 2 bases; unmatched junction bases: 9. The germline V gene has CDR1 SGHKS and CDR2 YYEKEE (reference sequence). CDR3 DNA: TGTGCCAGCAGCTCCCAGGGGACAGGGGCCCTCACAGATACGCAGTATTTT. Residues: CASSSQGTGALTDTQYF.

The CDR3 DNA reads TGTGCCAGCAGCTTAGCTGCCAAGGGACTTTTCTACGAGCAGTACTTC. Protein: CASSLAAKGLFYEQYF. The rearrangement joins TRBV11-1 to TRBJ2-7, with a tentative D call TRBD2 (6 bases). This CDR3 is built from 16 residues. Germline CDR1 reads SGHAT; CDR2 reads FQDESV (reference sequence). Trimming took 0 bases from V and 3 from J, leaving 15 bases between them.